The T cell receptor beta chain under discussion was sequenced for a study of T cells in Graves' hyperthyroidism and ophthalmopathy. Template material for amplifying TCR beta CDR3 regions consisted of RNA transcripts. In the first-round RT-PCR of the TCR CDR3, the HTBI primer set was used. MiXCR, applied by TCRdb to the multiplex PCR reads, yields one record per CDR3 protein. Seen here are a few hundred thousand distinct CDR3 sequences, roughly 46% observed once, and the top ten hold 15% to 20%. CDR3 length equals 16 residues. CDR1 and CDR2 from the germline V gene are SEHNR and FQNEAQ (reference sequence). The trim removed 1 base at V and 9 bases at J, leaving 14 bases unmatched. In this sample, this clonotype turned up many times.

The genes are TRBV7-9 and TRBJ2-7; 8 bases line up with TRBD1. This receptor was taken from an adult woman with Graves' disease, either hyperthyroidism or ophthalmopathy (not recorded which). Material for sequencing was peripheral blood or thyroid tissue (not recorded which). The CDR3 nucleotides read TGTGCCAGCAGCTTAGGGACTTTGGGACAGGTATTTTGGCAGTACTTC. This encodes CASSLGTLGQVFWQYF.